One sample yielded the 11 T cell receptor beta chains listed below, sequenced in a study of cytomegalovirus exposure and HLA in healthy donors. Assay used: immunoSEQ multiplex PCR; TCRdb lists only in-frame clones, some missing. The table records around 52,000 clones, approximately 93% of them present only once. The sequenced sample was PBMCs. The receptors shown here come from a woman under 30 in good health and CMV-seronegative.

The V gene is TRBV11-3, the J gene TRBJ2-2, with TRBD1 identical over 9 bases. The junction had 6 bases not matched to a gene; V was cut back by 5 bases and J by 5 bases. The CDR3 sequence is 15 residues long. Germline CDR1 reads SGHNT; CDR2 reads YENEEA. The CDR3 DNA reads as TGTGCCAGCAGCACGACAGGGGGTGGTACCGGGGAGCTGTTTTTT. Its translation: CASSTTGGGTGELFF.

The DNA of the CDR3 is TGTGCCAGCAGTGAGGCCTACAATGAGCAGTTCTTC. As protein: CASSEAYNEQFF. The rearrangement uses TRBV28 and TRBJ2-1; no clear D. The V gene's germline CDR1 is MDHEN and CDR2 SYDVKM. CDR3 length: 12 residues. Trimming took off 5 bases at V and 2 bases at J, with 4 bases between the two ends.

The sample holds one count of this clone. This chain links TRBV7-9 with TRBJ2-7; 9 bases line up with TRBD1. Losses at the gene ends were 8 bases for V and 3 bases for J; bases not matched to a gene: 11. This CDR3 is built from 15 residues. The V gene's germline CDR1 is SEHNR and CDR2 FQNEAQ (reference sequence). DNA of the CDR3: TGTGCCAGCGTCGAAAAGACAGGGGGGGACTACGAGCAGTACTTC. Encoded protein: CASVEKTGGDYEQYF.

The chain has TRBV5-6 and TRBJ2-7, with 8 nucleotides matching TRBD1. The trim removed 4 bases at V and 2 bases at J, leaving 5 bases unmatched. This CDR3 is 14 amino acids long. Germline V gives CDR1 SGHDT, CDR2 YYEEEE. The CDR3 loop is CASSRTGSPYEQYF. CDR3 DNA: TGTGCCAGCAGCCGGACAGGGTCACCCTACGAGCAGTACTTC.

The chain combines TRBV7-8 with TRBJ1-2; 10 positions match TRBD1. J gave up 2 bases and V 4 bases, and 4 bases lay outside the gene matches. Germline assignment: CDR1 SGHVS and CDR2 FQNEAQ. CDR3 length equals 15 residues. CDR3 protein: CASSSGTGENYGYTF. In DNA form, the CDR3 reads TGTGCCAGCAGCTCGGGGACAGGGGAGAACTATGGCTACACCTTC.

This sequence joins TRBV28 and TRBJ2-2; TRBD1 matches 7 bases. This CDR3 comprises 14 residues. From germline, CDR1 is MDHEN and CDR2 SYDVKM. J lost 6 bases, V lost 6 bases, and 7 bases had no gene match. The CDR3 coding sequence is TGTGCCAGCAGGCTCCAGGGGGTTCCCGGGGAGCTGTTTTTT. It codes for CASRLQGVPGELFF.

This chain connects TRBV6-6 to TRBJ1-1, with D unresolved. Trimming stripped 0 bases from V and 1 base from J, with 6 bases between. Germline V gives CDR1 MNHNY, CDR2 SVGAGI (reference sequence). This CDR3 has 14 residues. The CDR3 spells CASSYSAGNTEAFF. As DNA, the CDR3 is TGTGCCAGCAGTTACTCGGCAGGGAACACTGAAGCTTTCTTT.

The chain is built from TRBV5-8 and TRBJ2-3; D is unresolved. The CDR3 runs to 12 residues. CDR1 and CDR2 from the germline V gene are SGHTS and YDEGEE. V dropped 3 bases and J dropped 8 bases, with 10 bases sitting between them. The CDR3 coding sequence is TGTGCCAGCAGCTCGAGAGCTCCTACGCAGTATTTT. This gives the protein CASSSRAPTQYF.

V and J are TRBV15 and TRBJ1-6; a weak D match, TRBD1 (6 bases). CDR1 and CDR2 (germline): LNHNV, YYDKDF (reference sequence). Trimming pared 0 bases from V and 7 bases from J, leaving 13 bases between. The CDR3 is made up of 16 amino acids. CDR3 protein: CATSRDYRVENSPLHF. The CDR3 DNA is TGTGCCACCAGCAGAGATTACAGGGTGGAGAATTCACCCCTCCACTTT.

This clone was detected a few times. The chain combines TRBV6-5 with TRBJ1-5; 7 bases are a match to TRBD1. The ends lost 5 bases at V and 5 bases at J; junction bases unmatched: 3. Germline lookup yields CDR1 MNHEY and CDR2 SVGAGI. This CDR3 is built from 13 residues. The CDR3 DNA sequence: TGTGCCAGCAGTGCCGACAGGGATCAGCCCCAGCATTTT. Its protein product is CASSADRDQPQHF.

This clone was counted once. The rearrangement links TRBV5-1 to TRBJ2-2, with D perhaps TRBD1 (5 bases). V gave up 2 bases and J gave up 6 bases, with 8 bases separating them. The germline CDR1 and CDR2 sequences are SGHRS and YFSETQ. The CDR3 loop spans 13 amino acids. The CDR3 region is CASSLTGSGELFF. The CDR3 DNA is TGCGCCAGCAGCTTAACAGGATCCGGGGAGCTGTTTTTT.